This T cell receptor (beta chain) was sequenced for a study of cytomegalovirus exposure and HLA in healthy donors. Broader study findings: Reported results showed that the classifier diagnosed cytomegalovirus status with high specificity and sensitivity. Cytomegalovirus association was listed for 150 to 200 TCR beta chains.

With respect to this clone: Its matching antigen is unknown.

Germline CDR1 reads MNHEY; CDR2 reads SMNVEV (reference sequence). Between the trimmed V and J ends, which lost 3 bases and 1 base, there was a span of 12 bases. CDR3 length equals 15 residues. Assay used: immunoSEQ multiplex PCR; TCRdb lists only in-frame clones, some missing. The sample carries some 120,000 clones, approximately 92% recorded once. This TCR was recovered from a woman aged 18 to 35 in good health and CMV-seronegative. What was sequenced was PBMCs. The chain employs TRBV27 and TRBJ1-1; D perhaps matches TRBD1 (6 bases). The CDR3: CASSFHGGQNTEAFF. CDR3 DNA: TGTGCCAGCAGTTTTCATGGGGGCCAGAACACTGAAGCTTTCTTT.